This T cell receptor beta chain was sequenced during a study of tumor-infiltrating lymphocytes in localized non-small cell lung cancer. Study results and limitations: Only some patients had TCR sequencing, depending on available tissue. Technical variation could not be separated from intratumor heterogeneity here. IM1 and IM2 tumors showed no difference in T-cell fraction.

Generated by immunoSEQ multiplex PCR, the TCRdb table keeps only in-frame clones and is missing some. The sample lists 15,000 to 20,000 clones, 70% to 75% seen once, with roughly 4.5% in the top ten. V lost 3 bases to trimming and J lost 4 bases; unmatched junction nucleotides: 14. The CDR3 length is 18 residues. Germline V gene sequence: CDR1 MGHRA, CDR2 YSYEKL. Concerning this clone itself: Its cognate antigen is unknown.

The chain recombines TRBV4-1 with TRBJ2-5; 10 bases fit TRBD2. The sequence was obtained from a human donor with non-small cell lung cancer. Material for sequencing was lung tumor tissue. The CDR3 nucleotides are TGCGCCAGCAGCCAGGGAGACGGACTAGCGGCCTTTAGAGAGACCCAGTACTTC. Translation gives CASSQGDGLAAFRETQYF.